Presented here are 16 T cell receptor beta chains from one specimen sequenced in a study of T cells in Graves' hyperthyroidism and ophthalmopathy. TCR beta CDR3 regions were amplified from RNA transcripts. The TCR CDR3 first-round RT-PCR relied on the HTBI primer set. One entry per CDR3 protein results from TCRdb running MiXCR on the multiplex PCR reads. The profile shows about 610,000 distinct CDR3 sequences, roughly 14% of them singletons. The sample was blood. The receptors shown here come from a woman aged 40 to 50 with Graves' ophthalmopathy.

The sample holds many counts of this clonotype. The chain couples TRBV5-1 to TRBJ1-1; 9 nucleotides line up with TRBD1. The CDR3 covers 14 residues. Losses at the gene ends were 0 bases for V and 8 bases for J; bases not matched to a gene: 5. CDR1 and CDR2 (germline): SGHRS, YFSETQ. This CDR3 is CASSLDTGTGEAFF. The CDR3 nucleotides are TGCGCCAGCAGCTTGGATACCGGGACAGGGGAAGCTTTCTTT.

The V and J genes are TRBV6-1 and TRBJ2-5; 9 nucleotides line up with TRBD2. V lost 3 bases, J lost 2 bases, and 4 bases stayed unmatched. This CDR3 has 15 amino acids. Germline V gives CDR1 MNHNS, CDR2 SASEGT. The CDR3 coding sequence is TGTGCCAGCAGTGATTTAGGACTAGCGCAAGAGACCCAGTACTTC. Amino acid sequence: CASSDLGLAQETQYF.

This clonotype showed up many times. The J gene is TRBJ1-2, the V gene TRBV30; D ambiguous. Germline assignment: CDR1 GTSNPN and CDR2 SVGIG (reference sequence). CDR3 length equals 11 residues. Trimming took off 5 bases at V and 4 bases at J, with 8 bases between the two ends. The CDR3 DNA sequence: TGTGCCTGGGCCACGGGCTATGGCTACACCTTC. This translates into CAWATGYGYTF.

In its sample, this clonotype was seen many times. This chain links TRBV11-1 with TRBJ2-7, with 7 bases aligning to TRBD1. V shed 6 bases and J 3 bases; nucleotides not matched to a gene: 8. CDR1 SGHAT and CDR2 FQDESV come from the germline V gene (reference sequence). The CDR3 consists of 14 residues. CDR3 amino acids: CASSSRDSDYEQYF. CDR3 sequence (DNA): TGTGCCAGCAGTTCTCGGGACAGCGACTACGAGCAGTACTTC.

This clonotype appeared a few times. Given a much more abundant clone one base away, this may be a read error. The chain's CDR3 is CVSSPGTGQPQHF. The CDR3 DNA sequence: TGTGTCAGTAGTCCCGGGACAGGGCAGCCCCAGCATTTT. The genes are TRBV19 and TRBJ1-5; 9 nucleotides agree with TRBD1. This CDR3 comprises 13 residues. Germline CDR1 LNHDA, CDR2 SQIVND (reference sequence). Full variable domain (rest looked up from reference TRBV19 and TRBJ1-5): DGGITQSPKYLFRKEGQNVTLSCEQNLNHDAMYWYRQDPGQGLRLIYYSQIVNDFQKGDIAEGYSVSREKKESFPLTVTSAQKNPTAFYLCVSSPGTGQPQHFGDGTRLSIL.

This clonotype has a handful of counts. The chain has TRBV30 and TRBJ1-5; D unresolved. In germline, CDR1 is GTSNPN, CDR2 SVGIG (reference sequence). V was trimmed by 0 bases and J by 11 bases, leaving 14 bases between them. This CDR3 comprises 13 residues. The DNA of the CDR3 is TGTGCCTGGAGTGTCCAGCGCGCCCTGACCCAGCATTTT. Translated, it gives CAWSVQRALTQHF.

This clonotype has a handful of counts. V gene TRBV20-1 combines with J gene TRBJ1-5; tentative D call: TRBD1 (6 bases). The CDR3 is 15 residues long. Germline values: CDR1 DFQATT, CDR2 SNEGSKA (reference sequence). Here the CDR3 reads CSARVAGHTNQPQHF. CDR3 DNA sequence: TGCAGCGCAAGGGTCGCGGGACACACCAATCAGCCCCAGCATTTT.

This clonotype was found many times. The genes are TRBV6-5 and TRBJ1-2; 7 bases align to TRBD1. V was pared by 7 bases and J by 3 bases, with 5 bases of the junction left unmatched. The CDR3 extends over 13 amino acids. From germline, CDR1 is MNHEY and CDR2 SVGAGI. This CDR3 reads CASTPGTDYGYTF. In nucleotides, the CDR3 is TGTGCCAGCACCCCCGGGACAGACTATGGCTACACCTTC.

In its sample, this clonotype was seen many times. CDR3 DNA sequence: TGTGCCAGCAGATTCACAGGGCGGGACGAGCAGTACTTC. Translating it yields CASRFTGRDEQYF. The chain employs TRBV27 and TRBJ2-7, with D possibly TRBD1 on 6 matching bases. The CDR3 is made up of 13 amino acids. CDR1 and CDR2 from the germline V gene are MNHEY and SMNVEV (reference sequence). The V and J ends lost 6 bases and 5 bases respectively, with 14 bases between them.

The sample holds many counts of this clonotype. The genes are TRBV20-1 and TRBJ2-7; no firm D call. This CDR3 has 12 amino acids. Germline V gene sequence: CDR1 DFQATT, CDR2 SNEGSKA (reference sequence). V lost 5 bases, J lost 3 bases, and 11 bases lay in between. The CDR3 protein is CSAETQIYEQYF. CDR3 bases: TGCAGTGCTGAGACACAGATCTACGAGCAGTACTTC.

This clonotype was counted a few times. The CDR3 here is CASSLIQGQGAEAFF. Written as DNA, the CDR3 is TGTGCCAGCAGTTTAATACAGGGACAGGGTGCCGAAGCTTTCTTT. V usage is TRBV28 and J usage is TRBJ1-1, with TRBD1 matching over 9 bases. Trimming took 2 bases from V and 8 from J; bases not matched to a gene: 9. Germline V gene lookup returns CDR1 MDHEN and CDR2 SYDVKM. The CDR3 is made up of 15 amino acids.

This clonotype was seen many times. This chain uses TRBV4-1 with TRBJ2-2; TRBD2 aligns across 7 bases. Per germline, CDR1 MGHRA and CDR2 YSYEKL. With V trimmed by 7 bases and J by 3 bases, 11 bases remained unmatched. The CDR3 loop spans 16 amino acids. The CDR3 nucleotides read TGCGCCAGCACCACCAAAGCGGGATCGGACACCGGGGAGCTGTTTTTT. Translation: CASTTKAGSDTGELFF.

This clonotype was counted many times. The chain links TRBV6-2 or TRBV6-3 to TRBJ2-7; 11 bases are shared with TRBD1. The V segment lost 0 bases and the J segment 5 bases; nucleotides outside the gene matches: 12. Germline CDR1 MNHEY, CDR2 SVGEGT. The CDR3 has 18 amino acids. The DNA for the CDR3 is TGTGCCAGCAGTTACTCGATTTCCGGGACAGGGGGTAAGGACGAGCAGTACTTC. It codes for CASSYSISGTGGKDEQYF.

There are many counts of this clonotype. The chain is built from TRBV12-3 or TRBV12-4 and TRBJ1-2, with D uncertain. The CDR3 totals 14 residues. The V end was cut by 1 base, the J end by 3 bases, with 9 bases between. CDR3 protein: CASSLGFLDYGYTF. As DNA, the CDR3 is TGTGCCAGCAGTTTAGGGTTTTTGGACTATGGCTACACCTTC.

This clonotype was counted ten times or more. This sequence joins TRBV12-3 or TRBV12-4 and TRBJ2-5; D is ambiguous. V lost 6 bases to trimming and J lost 1 base, with 6 bases between them. The CDR3 contains 12 residues. Written as DNA, the CDR3 is TGTGCCAGCAGACGGACCCAAGAGACCCAGTACTTC. This gives the protein CASRRTQETQYF.

This clonotype occurred a few times. The chain carries TRBV9 and TRBJ2-5; possible D gene TRBD2, 5 bases. Per the germline V gene, CDR1 is SGDLS and CDR2 is YYNGEE. CDR3 length: 17 amino acids. V shed 0 bases and J shed 4 bases, with 19 bases lying between them. The DNA of the CDR3 is TGTGCCAGCAGCGTAGGAGCGGTCGTAGCAGTGGGAGAGACCCAGTACTTC. The encoded protein is CASSVGAVVAVGETQYF.